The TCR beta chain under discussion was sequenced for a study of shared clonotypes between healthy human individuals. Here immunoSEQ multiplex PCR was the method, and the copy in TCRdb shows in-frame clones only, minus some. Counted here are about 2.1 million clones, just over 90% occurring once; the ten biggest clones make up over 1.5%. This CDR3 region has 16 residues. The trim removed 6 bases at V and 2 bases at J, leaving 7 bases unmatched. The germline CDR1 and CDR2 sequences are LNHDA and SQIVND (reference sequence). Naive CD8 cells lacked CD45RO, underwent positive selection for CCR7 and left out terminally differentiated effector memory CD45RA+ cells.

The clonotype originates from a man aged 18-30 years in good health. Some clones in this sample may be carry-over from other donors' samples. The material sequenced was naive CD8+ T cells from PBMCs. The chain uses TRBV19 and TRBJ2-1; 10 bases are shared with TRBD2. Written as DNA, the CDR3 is TGTGCCAGTAGCAGAAGTAGCGGGAGGACCTACAATGAGCAGTTCTTC. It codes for CASSRSSGRTYNEQFF.